One and the same sample provided the 19 T cell receptor beta chains below, sequenced in a study of cytomegalovirus exposure and HLA in healthy donors. Use of 60 Vbeta and 13 Jbeta primers characterized the PCR. The repertoire was sequenced with immunoSEQ multiplex PCR; TCRdb's copy has only in-frame clones and lacks some. This sample has 150,000 to 200,000 clones, with approximately 72% found just once. The specimen sequenced was PBMCs. Receptors originate from a human donor in good health.

The count of this clone is one. DNA for the CDR3: TGTGCCAGCAGCGAACCAGGGCGCTATGGCTACACCTTC. It translates to CASSEPGRYGYTF. The chain employs TRBV5-6 and TRBJ1-2, with a possible D match to TRBD1 (5 bases). Germline-derived CDR1 and CDR2 are SGHDT and YYEEEE. Deletions cut 4 bases from V and 4 bases from J, with 11 bases between. The CDR3 length is 13 residues.

The CDR3 spells CASSRDRSYGYTF. Here the CDR3 DNA reads TGTGCCAGCAGTCGAGACAGAAGTTATGGCTACACCTTC. The rearrangement uses TRBV2 and TRBJ1-2, with TRBD1 as a possible D gene (5 bases). Germline V gene lookup returns CDR1 SNHLY and CDR2 FYNNEI. This CDR3 has 13 residues. V gave up 5 bases and J gave up 5 bases, with 12 bases separating them.

This rearrangement joins TRBV5-1 to TRBJ2-7; the match to TRBD1 covers 9 bases. J lost 3 bases, V lost 0 bases, and 4 bases had no gene match. Germline V gene sequence: CDR1 SGHRS, CDR2 YFSETQ. CDR3 size: 15 residues. DNA of the CDR3: TGCGCCAGCAGCTTGGCGGGACAGGGCTACTACGAGCAGTACTTC. Amino acid sequence: CASSLAGQGYYEQYF.

The chain links TRBV9 to TRBJ1-2, with 7 bases lining up with TRBD1. The germline V gene has CDR1 SGDLS and CDR2 YYNGEE. This CDR3 has 14 amino acids. The V segment lost 0 bases and the J segment 4 bases; nucleotides outside the gene matches: 3. CDR3 loop: CASSVDPGGYGYTF. CDR3 nucleotides: TGTGCCAGCAGCGTAGATCCAGGGGGCTATGGCTACACCTTC.

V gene TRBV19 combines with J gene TRBJ2-1; 9 nucleotides line up with TRBD2. Trimming took 7 bases from V and 8 from J; bases not matched to a gene: 6. The CDR3 is 13 residues long. Germline V lookup: CDR1 LNHDA, CDR2 SQIVND (reference sequence). In DNA form, the CDR3 reads TGTGCCAGTATGTCTAGCGGGGTCGATGAGCAGTTCTTC. It translates to CASMSSGVDEQFF.

This clone was seen a few times. CDR3 residues: CASSLGTGGVRGYTF. In DNA form, the CDR3 reads TGCGCCAGCAGCCTAGGGACAGGGGGGGTGCGTGGCTACACCTTC. The chain couples TRBV5-1 to TRBJ1-2; 11 positions agree with TRBD1. The germline V gene has CDR1 SGHRS and CDR2 YFSETQ. Trimming took 4 bases from V and 7 from J; bases not matched to a gene: 9. The CDR3 spans 15 residues.

In its sample, this clone was seen once. V is TRBV14 and J is TRBJ1-2; a weak D match, TRBD1 (5 bases). V was clipped by 0 bases and J by 7 bases, with 12 bases between them. This CDR3 has 14 amino acids. CDR1 and CDR2 from the germline V gene are SGHDN and FVKESK. The CDR3 reads CASSQEMSGLGYTF. CDR3 DNA: TGTGCCAGCAGCCAAGAAATGTCAGGGCTTGGCTACACCTTC.

This clone was counted a single time. V and J are TRBV5-5 and TRBJ2-2; TRBD2 agrees at 11 bases. Trimming at V came to 4 bases and at J to 0 bases, leaving 8 bases not matched to a gene. CDR3 size: 18 residues. Looked up from germline, CDR1 is SGHKS and CDR2 is YYEKEE (reference sequence). CDR3 in DNA: TGTGCCAGCAGCCCTGTACTAGCGGGGGTCCCGAACACCGGGGAGCTGTTTTTT. It specifies CASSPVLAGVPNTGELFF.

This clone came up a few times. The V and J genes are TRBV7-9 and TRBJ2-1, with 12 bases lining up with TRBD1. The CDR3 is 17 amino acids. Trimming cost V 3 bases and J 6 bases; bases outside gene matches: 9. Per the germline V gene, CDR1 is SEHNR and CDR2 is FQNEAQ (reference sequence). CDR3 sequence (DNA): TGTGCCAGCAGCTTCACATATCCGGGACAGGGGGCCAATGAGCAGTTCTTC. This codes for CASSFTYPGQGANEQFF.

The V gene is TRBV2, the J gene TRBJ2-1, with D possibly being TRBD1 (6 bases). The CDR3 extends over 13 amino acids. The germline V and J ends were trimmed by 8 bases and 6 bases, with 14 bases remaining between them. Germline CDR1 and CDR2: SNHLY and FYNNEI. CDR3 nucleotides: TGTGCCAGCCTACCCGAGGGGGTCAATGAGCAGTTCTTC. Protein product: CASLPEGVNEQFF. The variable domain in full, completed from reference TRBV2 and TRBJ2-1, reads EPEVTQTPSHQVTQMGQEVILRCVPISNHLYFYWYRQILGQKVEFLVSFYNNEISEKSEIFDDQFSVERPDGSNFTLKIRSTKLEDSAMYFCASLPEGVNEQFFGPGTRLTVL.

This clone appeared a single time. The chain recombines TRBV6-1 with TRBJ1-5, with D perhaps TRBD1 (6 bases). The ends were cut back, 6 bases at V and 2 bases at J, with 11 bases in the middle. CDR1 and CDR2 from the germline V gene are MNHNS and SASEGT. CDR3 length: 14 residues. The CDR3 bases are TGTGCCAGCAGACTTGGGGGCGGCAATCAGCCCCAGCATTTT. This encodes CASRLGGGNQPQHF.

The rearrangement uses TRBV11-2 and TRBJ1-1; D not certain. The germline gives CDR1 SGHAT, CDR2 FQNNGV. Trimming stripped 1 base from V and 3 bases from J, with 12 bases between. This CDR3 has 15 amino acids. CDR3 coding DNA: TGTGCCAGCAGCTTAGTAAGTAGCGGGGACACTGAAGCTTTCTTT. Amino acids: CASSLVSSGDTEAFF. The full variable domain, completed using reference TRBV11-2 and TRBJ1-1, is EAGVAQSPRYKIIEKRQSVAFWCNPISGHATLYWYQQILGQGPKLLIQFQNNGVVDDSQLPKDRFSAERLKGVDSTLKIQPAKLEDSAVYLCASSLVSSGDTEAFFGQGTRLTVV.

The chain has TRBV19 and TRBJ2-5; 8 nucleotides agree with TRBD2. This CDR3 is built from 14 residues. Per germline, CDR1 LNHDA and CDR2 SQIVND (reference sequence). V was pared by 3 bases and J by 4 bases, with 4 bases of the junction left unmatched. The CDR3 DNA sequence: TGTGCCAGTAGTATGGGACGGGGGGGAGAGACCCAGTACTTC. Its protein product is CASSMGRGGETQYF.

The V call is TRBV7-9, the J call TRBJ1-1; D call uncertain. This CDR3 comprises 14 residues. Trimming took 4 bases from V and 0 from J, leaving 9 bases between them. Germline CDR1 is SEHNR and CDR2 is FQNEAQ (reference sequence). The CDR3 is CASSSTQMNTEAFF. CDR3 coding DNA: TGTGCCAGCAGCTCCACCCAGATGAACACTGAAGCTTTCTTT.

The genes are TRBV23-1 and TRBJ1-1; no firm D call. TRBV23-1 is designated an ORF whose function remains uncertain. Trimming stripped 4 bases from V and 0 bases from J, with 18 bases between. This CDR3 region has 17 residues. The DNA of the CDR3 is TGCGCCAGCAGTCGCCAGACACTCTTACCTATGAACACTGAAGCTTTCTTT. Protein sequence: CASSRQTLLPMNTEAFF.

The chain combines TRBV7-3 with TRBJ1-1; D unclear. V was cut by 4 bases and J by 4 bases, with 10 bases left in between. Germline V gene sequence: CDR1 SGHTA, CDR2 FQGTGA. CDR3 length: 13 amino acids. Written as DNA, the CDR3 is TGTGCCAGCAGCTCGGAGGTTGGCACTGAAGCTTTCTTT. This codes for CASSSEVGTEAFF.

The chain's CDR3 is CASSLVMGAKDTQYF. The CDR3 DNA reads as TGTGCCAGCAGCTTAGTAATGGGGGCCAAAGATACGCAGTATTTT. The rearrangement joins TRBV7-9 to TRBJ2-3; a possible D gene is TRBD1 (6 bases). Trimming cost V 1 base and J 5 bases, with 13 bases left between them. The CDR3 has 15 amino acids. Germline values: CDR1 SEHNR, CDR2 FQNEAQ (reference sequence).

The chain links TRBV15 to TRBJ2-5, with D possibly matching TRBD2 (7 bases). This CDR3 is 14 amino acids long. Trimming left V 5 bases short and J 4 bases short, with 14 bases between. Germline assignment: CDR1 LNHNV and CDR2 YYDKDF (reference sequence). The CDR3: CATSGGGPRETQYF. For the CDR3, the DNA is TGTGCCACCAGCGGGGGGGGGCCAAGAGAGACCCAGTACTTC.

The sample holds one count of this clone. This chain links TRBV5-6 with TRBJ2-1; a possible D gene is TRBD2 (7 bases). The CDR3 consists of 16 residues. Trimming removed 2 bases at V and 0 bases at J, with 12 bases between. CDR1 is SGHDT and CDR2 is YYEEEE in the germline V gene. In DNA form, the CDR3 reads TGTGCCAGCAGCTTTGGGGGGGCGAGCTCCTACAATGAGCAGTTCTTC. Amino acids: CASSFGGASSYNEQFF.